The 14 T cell receptor beta chains in this list originate from one sample, sequenced in a study of T cells after yellow fever vaccination. TCRdb re-analysed the 5' RACE reads in MiXCR, keeping a single row per CDR3 protein. Of about 300,000 distinct CDR3 sequences detected, 3% to 4.5% appear once; the ten largest clones hold 20% to 25%. The material was PBMCs, obtained 5 days after the yellow fever booster vaccination. These receptors all stem from a man younger than 35 who received the YFV17D yellow fever vaccine.

There are many counts of this clonotype. This chain connects TRBV15 to TRBJ2-7, with a tentative D call TRBD1 (6 bases). From germline, CDR1 is LNHNV and CDR2 YYDKDF (reference sequence). CDR3 length: 14 amino acids. Trimming removed 3 bases from V and 0 bases from J, with 9 bases in between. This CDR3 reads CATSRTGSSYEQYF. The CDR3 DNA sequence: TGTGCCACCAGCAGGACAGGTAGCTCCTACGAGCAGTACTTC.

This chain joins TRBV19 and TRBJ2-6; no definite D call. This CDR3 has 14 amino acids. V was clipped by 3 bases and J by 4 bases, with 7 bases between them. From germline, CDR1 is LNHDA and CDR2 SQIVND (reference sequence). The CDR3 DNA follows: TGTGCCAGTAGTATCGCCGGGGGGGCCAACGTCCTGACTTTC. This codes for CASSIAGGANVLTF.

This clonotype was found many times. The chain is built from TRBV5-1 and TRBJ1-2; no clear D. CDR3 length: 13 residues. The germline gives CDR1 SGHRS, CDR2 YFSETQ. Trimming took off 2 bases at V and 2 bases at J, with 7 bases between the two ends. CDR3 amino acids: CASSFDSNYGYTF. CDR3 DNA sequence: TGCGCCAGCAGCTTCGACTCGAACTATGGCTACACCTTC.

The sample holds many counts of this clonotype. The chain couples TRBV5-1 to TRBJ2-3, with D possibly TRBD1 on 5 matching bases. V was clipped by 2 bases and J by 8 bases, with 21 bases between them. Looked up from germline, CDR1 is SGHRS and CDR2 is YFSETQ. The CDR3 sequence is 16 residues long. CDR3: CASSFGDRARRVTQYF. In DNA, the CDR3 is TGCGCCAGCAGCTTTGGCGACAGAGCCCGGCGAGTTACGCAGTATTTT.

The rearrangement links TRBV6-4 to TRBJ1-2; D is unclear. Germline V gene data show CDR1 as MRHNA and CDR2 as SNTAGT. Trimming removed 0 bases at V and 2 bases at J, with 7 bases between. The CDR3 length is 14 residues. CDR3 nucleotide sequence: TGTGCCAGCAGTGACTCGGGAGGCAACTATGGCTACACCTTC. Its protein is CASSDSGGNYGYTF.

This clonotype was seen many times. The chain combines TRBV7-9 with TRBJ2-1, with 13 positions matching TRBD2. The trim removed 2 bases at V and 4 bases at J, leaving 14 bases unmatched. This CDR3 is built from 20 residues. CDR1 is SEHNR and CDR2 is FQNEAQ in the germline V gene (reference sequence). The CDR3 DNA reads as TGTGCCAGCAGCTTAAGGGTCGGGACTAGCGGGGAAAGAAGATACAATGAGCAGTTCTTC. Residues: CASSLRVGTSGERRYNEQFF.

J is TRBJ2-3 and V is TRBV5-1; tentatively, D is TRBD2 (5 bases). The germline gives CDR1 SGHRS, CDR2 YFSETQ. V was cut by 0 bases and J by 2 bases, with 10 bases left in between. The CDR3 length is 15 residues. CDR3 in amino acids: CASSLVGINTDTQYF. DNA of the CDR3: TGCGCCAGCAGCTTGGTCGGGATCAACACAGATACGCAGTATTTT.

This clonotype showed up just a few times. The rearrangement uses TRBV5-4 and TRBJ2-2; D may be TRBD2 (6 bases). Per the germline V gene, CDR1 is SGHNT and CDR2 is YYREEE (reference sequence). The CDR3 covers 16 residues. The V gene lost 4 bases and the J gene lost 1 base, with 14 bases spanning the gap. As DNA, the CDR3 is TGTGCCAGCAGCGCCCAATGGGGGGTGAACACCGGGGAGCTGTTTTTT. Its protein is CASSAQWGVNTGELFF.

This chain links TRBV5-6 with TRBJ1-2; D not resolved. CDR1 is SGHDT and CDR2 is YYEEEE in the germline V gene. This CDR3 is 15 amino acids long. V was pared by 0 bases and J by 4 bases, with 13 bases between. The CDR3 is CASSLGAAATYGYTF. CDR3 nucleotides: TGTGCCAGCAGCTTGGGGGCGGCAGCAACCTATGGCTACACCTTC.

This chain links TRBV19 with TRBJ1-6; no definite D call. V dropped 3 bases and J dropped 8 bases, with 11 bases sitting between them. This CDR3 is 14 amino acids long. The germline CDR1 and CDR2 sequences are LNHDA and SQIVND (reference sequence). CDR3 bases: TGTGCCAGTAGTATTGGACTCGGAGATTCACCCCTCCACTTT. Protein sequence: CASSIGLGDSPLHF.

This clonotype was seen only a few times. CDR3 sequence: CASSPDPRTDTQYF. DNA for the CDR3: TGTGCCAGTAGTCCCGACCCCCGCACAGATACGCAGTATTTT. The V gene is TRBV19, the J gene TRBJ2-3; D gene unclear. Per germline, CDR1 LNHDA and CDR2 SQIVND (reference sequence). V was clipped by 5 bases and J by 1 base, with 10 bases between them. The CDR3 sequence is 14 residues long.

The chain employs TRBV7-2 and TRBJ2-3, with TRBD1 matching 8 bases. V lost 5 bases and J lost 2; bases outside the gene matches: 3. CDR3 length equals 14 residues. The germline gives CDR1 SGHTA, CDR2 FQGNSA. The CDR3 region has the DNA TGTGCCAGCAGCAGGGACAGGAACACAGATACGCAGTATTTT. Amino acids: CASSRDRNTDTQYF.

This clonotype has a handful of counts. The chain has TRBV3-1 and TRBJ2-6, with 9 positions matching TRBD1. J gave up 2 bases and V 1 base, and 6 bases lay outside the gene matches. This CDR3 contains 18 residues. From germline, CDR1 is LGHDT and CDR2 YNNKEL (reference sequence). The CDR3 sequence is CASSQVAQGAPGANVLTF. In nucleotides, the CDR3 is TGTGCCAGCAGCCAAGTCGCACAGGGGGCCCCTGGGGCCAACGTCCTGACTTTC.

The sample holds many counts of this clonotype. CDR3 coding DNA: TGTGCCAGCAGCTTGGACGCTTATAGGGCTATCTCTGGAAACACCATATATTTT. Translation gives CASSLDAYRAISGNTIYF. This sequence joins TRBV5-5 and TRBJ1-3; D is undetermined. This CDR3 is 18 amino acids long. Germline V CDR1 and CDR2: SGHKS, YYEKEE (reference sequence). Trimming took 0 bases from V and 0 from J, leaving 16 bases between them.